This T cell receptor (beta chain) comes out of a study of identical twins. One entry per CDR3 protein results from TCRdb running MiXCR on the 5' RACE reads. The data show 300,000 to 350,000 distinct CDR3 sequences, about 12% seen once. Germline lookup yields CDR1 MGHRA and CDR2 YSYEKL. V dropped 4 bases and J dropped 3 bases, with 10 bases sitting between them. The CDR3 consists of 13 residues. This clonotype came up once. These same records also appear under a second study, on yellow fever vaccine responses in identical twins.

The chain employs TRBV4-1 and TRBJ2-7; a possible D gene is TRBD1 (6 bases). The specimen was CD8+ T cells sorted from blood. The TCR was taken from a woman aged 18-29 years in good health. The CDR3 loop reads CASSPQQGYEQYF. CDR3 nucleotide sequence: TGCGCCAGCAGCCCCCAACAGGGCTACGAGCAGTACTTC.